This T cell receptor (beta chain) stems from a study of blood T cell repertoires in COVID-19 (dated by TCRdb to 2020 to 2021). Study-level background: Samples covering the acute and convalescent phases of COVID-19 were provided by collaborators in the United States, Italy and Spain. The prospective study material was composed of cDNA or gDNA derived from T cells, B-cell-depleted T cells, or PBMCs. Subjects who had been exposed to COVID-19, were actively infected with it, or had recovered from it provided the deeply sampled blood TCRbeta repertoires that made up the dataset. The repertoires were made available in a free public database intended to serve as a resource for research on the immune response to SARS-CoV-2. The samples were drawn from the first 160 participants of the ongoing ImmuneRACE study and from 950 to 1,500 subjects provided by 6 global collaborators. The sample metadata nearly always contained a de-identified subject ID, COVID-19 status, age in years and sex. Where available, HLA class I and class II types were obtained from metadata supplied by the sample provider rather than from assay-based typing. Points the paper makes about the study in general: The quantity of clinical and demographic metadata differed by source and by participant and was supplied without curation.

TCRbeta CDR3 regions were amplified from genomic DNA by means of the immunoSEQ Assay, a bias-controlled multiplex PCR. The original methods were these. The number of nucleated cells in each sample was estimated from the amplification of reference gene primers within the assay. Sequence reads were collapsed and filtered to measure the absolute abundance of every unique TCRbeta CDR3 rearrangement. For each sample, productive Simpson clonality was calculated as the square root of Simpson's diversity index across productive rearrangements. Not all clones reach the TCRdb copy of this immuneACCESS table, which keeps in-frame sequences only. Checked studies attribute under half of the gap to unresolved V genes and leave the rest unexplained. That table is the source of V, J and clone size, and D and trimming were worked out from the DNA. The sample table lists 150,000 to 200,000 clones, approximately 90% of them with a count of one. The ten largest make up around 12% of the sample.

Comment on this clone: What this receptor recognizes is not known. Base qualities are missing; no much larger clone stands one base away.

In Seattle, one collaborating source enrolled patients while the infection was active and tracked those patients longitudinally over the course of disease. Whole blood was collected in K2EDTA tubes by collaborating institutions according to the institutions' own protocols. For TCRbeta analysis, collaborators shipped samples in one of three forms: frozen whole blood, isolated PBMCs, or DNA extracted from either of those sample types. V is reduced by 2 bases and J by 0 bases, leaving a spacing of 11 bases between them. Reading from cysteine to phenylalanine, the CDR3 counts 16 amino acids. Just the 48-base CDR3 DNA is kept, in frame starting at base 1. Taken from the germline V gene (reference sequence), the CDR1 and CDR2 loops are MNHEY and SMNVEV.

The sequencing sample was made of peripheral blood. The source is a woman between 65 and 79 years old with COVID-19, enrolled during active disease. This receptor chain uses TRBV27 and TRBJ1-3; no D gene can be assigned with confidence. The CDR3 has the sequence CASSLSAGNSGNTIYF. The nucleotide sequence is TGTGCCAGCAGTTTAAGCGCCGGGAACTCTGGAAACACCATATATTTT.